This TCR beta chain was captured by sequencing in a study of cytomegalovirus exposure and HLA in healthy donors. Regarding the study as a whole: Immune exposure information available was restricted to CMV serostatus.

PCR primers comprised 60 Vbeta and 13 Jbeta primers. Only in-frame clones appear in the TCRdb table, and some are missing; sequencing was by immunoSEQ multiplex PCR. The table has 150,000 to 200,000 clones, 84% seen once. The V gene's germline CDR1 is LNHDA and CDR2 SQIVND (reference sequence). V lost 3 bases and J 3 bases, leaving 11 bases between the germline ends. The CDR3 consists of 14 residues. This clone was counted between two and nine times. Its antigen is unknown. Sequenced: PBMCs. This clonotype was sampled from a girl between 5 and 17 years old in good health and CMV-seropositive. V is TRBV19 and J is TRBJ2-5; tentative D call: TRBD1 (5 bases). The CDR3 here is CASSIWGPKETQYF. In nucleotides, the CDR3 is TGTGCCAGTAGTATCTGGGGCCCTAAAGAGACCCAGTACTTC.